This T cell receptor (beta chain) was captured in a study of OX40 agonist ivuxolimab in advanced cancers. Germline V CDR1 and CDR2: SGHKS, YYEKEE (reference sequence). The V segment lost 0 bases and the J segment 3 bases; nucleotides outside the gene matches: 3. CDR3 length equals 17 residues. In the case of this clone: Its matching antigen is unknown.

General study findings and limits: Which antigen the expanded peripheral T cells recognized is unknown.

The data were produced by immunoSEQ multiplex PCR, yet TCRdb's version contains in-frame clones alone and is incomplete. Of around 75,000 clones listed, roughly 90% were seen once; the top ten hold around 2.5%. Sequencing was performed on CD4+ or CD8+ T cells sorted from blood, taken in a trial of the OX40 agonist ivuxolimab. The sequence was collected from an adult with an advanced solid tumor such as melanoma, head and neck, liver or kidney cancer. This sequence joins TRBV5-5 and TRBJ2-6; 10 bases are shared with TRBD1. This chain's CDR3 is CASSLEGQGIGANVLTF. The CDR3 bases are TGTGCCAGCAGCTTGGAGGGACAGGGGATTGGGGCCAACGTCCTGACTTTC.